This T cell receptor beta chain derives from a study of T-cell reconstitution after alpha-beta-depleted transplantation in children. Study conclusions and caveats: Several patients had high TCRbeta diversity at day 60; it came from surviving recipient T cells and thymic progenitors. The main origin of T-cell counts and diversity one year after transplant was newly produced T cells. Alpha-beta T cells about two months after transplant reportedly derived from several hundred expanded graft clones.

This CDR3 contains 17 residues. The germline V gene encodes CDR1 SEHNR and CDR2 FQNEAQ (reference sequence). This clonotype was found once. The antigen is not known. Being one base from a much bigger clone, this may be a read error. Unique molecular identifiers were used in preparing the TCRbeta library. TCRdb re-called the PCR reads through MiXCR, storing one row per CDR3 protein. Seen here are around 700,000 distinct CDR3 sequences, under 15% observed once, and the top ten hold 0.79%. This specimen was PBMCs, taken before TCRalphabeta/CD19-depleted stem cell transplant. V is TRBV7-9 and J is TRBJ1-1; 8 bases line up with TRBD1. This TCR derives from a girl aged 2 to 9 with congenital amegakaryocytic thrombocytopenia, due to receive a stem cell transplant. The CDR3 spells CASSLGWDRPMNTAAFF. The CDR3 coding sequence is TGTGCCAGCAGCTTAGGTTGGGACAGGCCGATGAACACTGCAGCTTTCTTT.